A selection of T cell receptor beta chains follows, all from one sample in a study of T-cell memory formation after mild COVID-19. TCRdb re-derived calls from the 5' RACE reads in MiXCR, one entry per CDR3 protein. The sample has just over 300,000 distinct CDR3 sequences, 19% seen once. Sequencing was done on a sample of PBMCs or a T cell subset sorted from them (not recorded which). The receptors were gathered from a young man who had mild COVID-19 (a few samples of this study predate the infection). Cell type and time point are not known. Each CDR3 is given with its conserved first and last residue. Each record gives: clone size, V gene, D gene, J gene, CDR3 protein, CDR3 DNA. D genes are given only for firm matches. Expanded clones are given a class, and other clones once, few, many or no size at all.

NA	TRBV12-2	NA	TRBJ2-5	CASRLGSSQETQYF	TGTGCAAGTCGCTTAGGGTCCTCCCAAGAGACCCAGTACTTC
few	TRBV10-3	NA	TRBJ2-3	CAISGEGWRADTQYF	TGTGCCATCAGCGGTGAGGGGTGGCGGGCAGATACGCAGTATTTT
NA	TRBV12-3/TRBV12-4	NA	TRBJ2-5	CASSSGWGREGRETQYF	TGTGCCAGCAGTTCGGGGTGGGGCAGGGAAGGAAGAGAGACCCAGTACTTC
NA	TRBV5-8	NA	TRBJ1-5	CASSLATHWVGNQPQHF	TGTGCCAGCAGCTTGGCCACCCATTGGGTGGGCAATCAGCCCCAGCATTTT
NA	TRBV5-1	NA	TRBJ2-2	CASSREPISNTGELFF	TGCGCCAGCAGCCGGGAACCGATATCCAACACCGGGGAGCTGTTTTTT
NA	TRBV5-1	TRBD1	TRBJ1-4	CASSNTIQGSGEKLFF	TGCGCCAGCAGCAACACGATACAGGGGTCGGGGGAAAAACTGTTTTTT
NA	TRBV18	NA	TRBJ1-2	CASSPSGDYGYTF	TGTGCCAGCTCACCTAGTGGAGACTATGGCTACACCTTC
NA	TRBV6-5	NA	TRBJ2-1	CASRGGISYNEQFF	TGTGCCAGCAGGGGCGGAATCTCCTACAATGAGCAGTTCTTC
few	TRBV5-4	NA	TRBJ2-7	CASSFFDTREQYF	TGTGCCAGCAGCTTCTTCGATACTCGGGAGCAGTACTTC
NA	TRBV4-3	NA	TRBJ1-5	CASSQDLVYSNQPQHF	TGCGCCAGCAGCCAAGACCTAGTGTATAGCAATCAGCCCCAGCATTTT
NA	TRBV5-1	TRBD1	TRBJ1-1	CASSLTGEKAFF	TGCGCCAGCAGCTTGACAGGGGAAAAAGCTTTCTTT
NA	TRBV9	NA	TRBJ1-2	CASFGGYGYTF	TGTGCCAGCTTTGGCGGCTATGGCTACACCTTC
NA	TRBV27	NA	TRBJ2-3	CASRRPRVTDTQYF	TGTGCCAGCCGCCGCCCCCGGGTCACAGATACGCAGTATTTT
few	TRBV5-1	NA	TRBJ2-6	CASTFSGANVLTF	TGCGCCAGCACCTTTAGTGGGGCCAACGTCCTGACTTTC
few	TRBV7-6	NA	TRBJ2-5	CASSPINSGPQYF	TGTGCCAGCAGCCCGATTAACTCAGGGCCCCAGTACTTC
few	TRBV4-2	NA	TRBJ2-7	CASSQGGLSYEQYF	TGTGCCAGCAGCCAAGGGGGGCTCTCCTACGAGCAGTACTTC
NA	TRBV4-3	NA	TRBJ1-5	CASSQVWAFNQPQHF	TGCGCCAGCAGCCAAGTTTGGGCTTTCAATCAGCCCCAGCATTTT
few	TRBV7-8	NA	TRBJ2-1	CASSPRGDPYNEQFF	TGTGCCAGCAGCCCAAGGGGTGATCCCTACAATGAGCAGTTCTTC
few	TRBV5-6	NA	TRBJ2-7	CASSFGGGGEQYF	TGTGCCAGCAGCTTCGGTGGAGGGGGCGAGCAGTACTTC
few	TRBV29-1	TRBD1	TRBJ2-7	CSVAGKGTGDSYEQYF	TGCAGCGTTGCGGGAAAAGGGACAGGAGACTCCTACGAGCAGTACTTC
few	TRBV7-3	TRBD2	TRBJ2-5	CASSSGGLGTQYF	TGTGCCAGCAGCTCGGGGGGGCTCGGGACCCAGTACTTC
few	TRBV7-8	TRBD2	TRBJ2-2	CASSLVVLAGNTGELFF	TGTGCCAGCAGCTTAGTTGTGCTAGCGGGGAACACCGGGGAGCTGTTTTTT
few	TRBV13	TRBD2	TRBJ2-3	CASSYGGGRGTDTQYF	TGTGCCAGCAGCTACGGCGGGGGGAGGGGCACAGATACGCAGTATTTT
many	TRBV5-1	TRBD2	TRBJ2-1	CASSRGLADYNEQFF	TGCGCCAGCAGCCGCGGACTAGCGGACTACAATGAGCAGTTCTTC